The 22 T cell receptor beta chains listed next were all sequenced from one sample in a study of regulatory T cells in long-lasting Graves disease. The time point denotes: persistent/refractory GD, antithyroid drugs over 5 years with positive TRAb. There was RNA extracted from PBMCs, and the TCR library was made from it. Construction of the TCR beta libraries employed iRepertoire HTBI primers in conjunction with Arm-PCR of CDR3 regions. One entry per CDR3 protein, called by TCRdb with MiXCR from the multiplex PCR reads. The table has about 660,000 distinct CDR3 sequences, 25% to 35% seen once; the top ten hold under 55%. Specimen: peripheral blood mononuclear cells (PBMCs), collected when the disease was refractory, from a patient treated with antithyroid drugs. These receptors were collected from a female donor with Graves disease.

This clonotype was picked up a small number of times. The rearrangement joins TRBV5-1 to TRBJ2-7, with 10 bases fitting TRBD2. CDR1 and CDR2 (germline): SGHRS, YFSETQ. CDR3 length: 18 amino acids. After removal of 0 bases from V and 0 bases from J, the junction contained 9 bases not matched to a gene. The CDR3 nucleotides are TGCGCCAGCAGCTTGGGACCGATGGGACTAGCGAACTCCTACGAGCAGTACTTC. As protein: CASSLGPMGLANSYEQYF.

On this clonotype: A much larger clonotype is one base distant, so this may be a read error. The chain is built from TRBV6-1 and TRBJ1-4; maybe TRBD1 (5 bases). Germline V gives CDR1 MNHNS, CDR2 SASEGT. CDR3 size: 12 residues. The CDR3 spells CATHGGNEKLLF. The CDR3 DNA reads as TGTGCCACCCACGGGGGTAATGAAAAACTGCTTTTT.

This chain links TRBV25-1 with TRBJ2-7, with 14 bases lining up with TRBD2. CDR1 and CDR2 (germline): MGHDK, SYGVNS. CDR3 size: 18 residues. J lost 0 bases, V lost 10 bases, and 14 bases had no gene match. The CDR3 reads CAIFGGLAGAQSSYEQYF. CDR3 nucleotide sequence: TGTGCCATCTTCGGGGGACTAGCGGGAGCCCAGAGCTCCTACGAGCAGTACTTC.

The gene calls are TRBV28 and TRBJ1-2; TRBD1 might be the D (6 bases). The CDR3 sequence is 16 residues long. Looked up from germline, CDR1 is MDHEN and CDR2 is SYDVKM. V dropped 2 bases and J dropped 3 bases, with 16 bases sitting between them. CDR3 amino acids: CASSLRSRGHHYGYTF. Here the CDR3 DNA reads TGTGCCAGCAGTTTAAGGAGCCGGGGACATCACTATGGCTACACCTTC.

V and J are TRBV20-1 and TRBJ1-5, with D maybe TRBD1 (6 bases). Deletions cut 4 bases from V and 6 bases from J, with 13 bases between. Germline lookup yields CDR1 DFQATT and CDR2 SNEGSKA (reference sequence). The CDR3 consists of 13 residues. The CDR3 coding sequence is TGCAGTGCTATCTGGACAGAAGGTCAGCCCCAGCATTTT. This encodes CSAIWTEGQPQHF.

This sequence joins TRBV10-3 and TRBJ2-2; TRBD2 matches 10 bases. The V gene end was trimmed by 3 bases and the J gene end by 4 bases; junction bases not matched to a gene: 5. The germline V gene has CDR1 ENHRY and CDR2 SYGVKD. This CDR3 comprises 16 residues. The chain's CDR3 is CAISDWVAGGTGELFF. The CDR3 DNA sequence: TGTGCCATCAGTGATTGGGTAGCGGGAGGCACCGGGGAGCTGTTTTTT.

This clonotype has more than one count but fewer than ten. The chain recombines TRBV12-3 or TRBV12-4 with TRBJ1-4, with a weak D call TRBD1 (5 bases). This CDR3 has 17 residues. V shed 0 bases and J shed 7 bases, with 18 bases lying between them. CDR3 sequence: CASSLALGGARGEKLFF. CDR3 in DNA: TGTGCCAGCAGTTTAGCCCTCGGAGGGGCCCGCGGTGAAAAACTGTTTTTT.

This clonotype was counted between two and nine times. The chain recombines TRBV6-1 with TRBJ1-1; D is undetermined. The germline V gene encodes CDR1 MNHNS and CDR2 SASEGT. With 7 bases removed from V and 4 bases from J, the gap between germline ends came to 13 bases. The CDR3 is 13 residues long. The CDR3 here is CASTYRESTEAFF. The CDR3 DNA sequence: TGTGCCAGCACCTACAGAGAAAGCACTGAAGCTTTCTTT.

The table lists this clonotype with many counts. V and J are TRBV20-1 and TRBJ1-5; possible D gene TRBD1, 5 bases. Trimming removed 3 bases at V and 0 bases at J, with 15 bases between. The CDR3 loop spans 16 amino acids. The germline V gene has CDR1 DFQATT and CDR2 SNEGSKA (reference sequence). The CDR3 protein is CSASPAGAYSNQPQHF. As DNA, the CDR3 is TGCAGTGCTAGCCCAGCCGGGGCGTATAGCAATCAGCCCCAGCATTTT.

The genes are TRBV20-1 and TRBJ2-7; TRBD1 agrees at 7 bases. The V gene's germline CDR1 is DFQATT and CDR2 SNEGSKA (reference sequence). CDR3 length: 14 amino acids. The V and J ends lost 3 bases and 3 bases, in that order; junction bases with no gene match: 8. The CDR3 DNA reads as TGCAGTGCTAGGCCCACCGGGACAGACTACGAGCAGTACTTC. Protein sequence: CSARPTGTDYEQYF.

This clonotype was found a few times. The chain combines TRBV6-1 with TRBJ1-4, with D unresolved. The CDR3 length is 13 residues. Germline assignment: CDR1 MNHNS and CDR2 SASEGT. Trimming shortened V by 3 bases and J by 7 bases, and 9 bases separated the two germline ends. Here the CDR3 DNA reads TGTGCCAGCAGTGACACTTGGGGTGAAAAACTGTTTTTT. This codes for CASSDTWGEKLFF.

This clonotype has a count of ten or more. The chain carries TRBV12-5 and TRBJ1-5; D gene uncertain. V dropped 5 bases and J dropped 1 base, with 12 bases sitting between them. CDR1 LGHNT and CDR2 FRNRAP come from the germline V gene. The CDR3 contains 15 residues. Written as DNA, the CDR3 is TGTGCTAGTGGTATCGGACCGGAGAGCAATCAGCCCCAGCATTTT. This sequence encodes CASGIGPESNQPQHF.

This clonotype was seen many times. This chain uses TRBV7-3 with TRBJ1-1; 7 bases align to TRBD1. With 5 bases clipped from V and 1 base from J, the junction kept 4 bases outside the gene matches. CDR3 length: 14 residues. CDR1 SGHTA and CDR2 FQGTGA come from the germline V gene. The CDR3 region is CASSPDRTNTEAFF. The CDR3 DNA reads TGTGCCAGCAGCCCGGACAGGACGAACACTGAAGCTTTCTTT.

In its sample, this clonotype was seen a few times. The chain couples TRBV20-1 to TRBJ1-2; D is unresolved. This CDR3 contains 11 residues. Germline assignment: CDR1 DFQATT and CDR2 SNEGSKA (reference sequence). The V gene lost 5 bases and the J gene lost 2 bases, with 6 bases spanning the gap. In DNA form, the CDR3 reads TGCAGTGCTGACCCGAACTATGGCTACACCTTC. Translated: CSADPNYGYTF.

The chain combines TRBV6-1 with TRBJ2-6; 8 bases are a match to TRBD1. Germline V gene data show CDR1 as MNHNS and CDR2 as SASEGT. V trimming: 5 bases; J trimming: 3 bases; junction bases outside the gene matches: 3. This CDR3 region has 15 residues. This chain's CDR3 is CASSLGQGGANVLTF. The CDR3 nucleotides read TGTGCCAGCAGTCTCGGACAGGGTGGGGCCAACGTCCTGACTTTC.

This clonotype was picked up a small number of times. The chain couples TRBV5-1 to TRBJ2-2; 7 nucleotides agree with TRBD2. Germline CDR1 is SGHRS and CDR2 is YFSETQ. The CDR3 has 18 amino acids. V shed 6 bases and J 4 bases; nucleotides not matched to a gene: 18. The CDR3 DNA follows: TGCGCCAGCACCAGCTTGACCCCTGCGGGAGAAACCACCGGGGAGCTGTTTTTT. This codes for CASTSLTPAGETTGELFF.

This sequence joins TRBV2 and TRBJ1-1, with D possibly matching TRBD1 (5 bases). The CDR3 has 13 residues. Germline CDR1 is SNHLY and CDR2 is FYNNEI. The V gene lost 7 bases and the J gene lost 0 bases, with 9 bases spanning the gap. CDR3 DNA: TGTGCCAGCATTGGGACGGTGAACACTGAAGCTTTCTTT. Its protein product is CASIGTVNTEAFF.

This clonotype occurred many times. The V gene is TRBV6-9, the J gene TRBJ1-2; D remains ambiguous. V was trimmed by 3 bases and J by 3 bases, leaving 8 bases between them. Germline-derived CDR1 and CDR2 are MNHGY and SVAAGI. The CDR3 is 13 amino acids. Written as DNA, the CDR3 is TGTGCCAGCAGTTACGTTGAGGACTATGGCTACACCTTC. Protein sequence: CASSYVEDYGYTF.

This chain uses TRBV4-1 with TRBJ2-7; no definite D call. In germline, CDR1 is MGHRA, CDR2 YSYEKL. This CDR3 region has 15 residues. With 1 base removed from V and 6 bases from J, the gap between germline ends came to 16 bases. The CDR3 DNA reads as TGCGCCAGCAGCCAAGGACGGCCGTTCATGGGCGAGCAGTACTTC. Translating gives CASSQGRPFMGEQYF.

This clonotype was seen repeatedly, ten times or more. The CDR3 loop reads CASSLRDGANTGELFF. DNA of the CDR3: TGTGCCAGCAGCTTACGGGACGGAGCGAACACCGGGGAGCTGTTTTTT. This chain connects TRBV11-2 to TRBJ2-2; the D gene could be TRBD1 or TRBD2 (5 bases each). CDR3 size: 16 residues. Germline-derived CDR1 and CDR2 are SGHAT and FQNNGV. The V and J ends lost 2 bases and 0 bases respectively, with 10 bases between them.

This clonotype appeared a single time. CDR3 sequence: CASSARGQGSPLHF. The CDR3 DNA follows: TGTGCCAGCAGTGCAAGGGGACAGGGTTCACCCCTCCACTTT. The chain carries TRBV12-3 or TRBV12-4 and TRBJ1-6, with 9 bases fitting TRBD1. After removal of 5 bases from V and 9 bases from J, the junction contained 5 bases not matched to a gene. The CDR3 has 14 residues.

The CDR3 bases are TGTGCCAGCAGTCCATCGGGCCGGGCTGGAAACACCATATATTTT. Translation: CASSPSGRAGNTIYF. The J gene is TRBJ1-3, the V gene TRBV28; no reliable D call. V gave up 5 bases and J gave up 2 bases, with 13 bases separating them. Germline CDR1 is MDHEN and CDR2 is SYDVKM. CDR3 length: 15 residues.